This is a list of T cell receptor beta chains from one sample in a study of regulatory T cells in long-lasting Graves disease. A single record per CDR3 protein comes from TCRdb applying MiXCR to the multiplex PCR reads. This table has roughly 500,000 distinct CDR3 sequences, more than 20% appearing once. The material sequenced was peripheral blood mononuclear cells (PBMCs), taken when the disease was refractory, from a patient treated with antithyroid drugs. These receptor sequences come from a female donor with Graves disease. CDR3s include the opening cysteine and the closing phenylalanine or tryptophan. The D gene is left open where the match is weak. For some rows the clone size is stated as once, few or many, or as a class when expanded; others skip it.

V	J	D	size	DNA	CDR3
TRBV4-3	TRBJ1-2	NA	NA	TGCGCCAGCAGCCAAGATGCGGGGGACTATGGCTACACCTTC	CASSQDAGDYGYTF
TRBV24-1	TRBJ2-1	NA	NA	TGTGCCACCGGGGATGGGCCGAGCTCCTACAATGAGCAGTTCTTC	CATGDGPSSYNEQFF
TRBV12-3/TRBV12-4	TRBJ1-1	TRBD1	many	TGTGCCAGCAGTTTCGAGACAGGGGTAGTGAACACTGAAGCTTTCTTT	CASSFETGVVNTEAFF
TRBV28	TRBJ2-7	TRBD1	many	TGTGCCAGCAGTAGCTCCGGGACAGGGACTGGCGAGCAGTACTTC	CASSSSGTGTGEQYF
TRBV30	TRBJ2-7	NA	NA	TGTGCCTGGAGTCCTCTCGGGGGAGGGGGGGCCTACGAGCAGTACTTC	CAWSPLGGGGAYEQYF
TRBV19	TRBJ1-4	TRBD1	NA	TGTGCCAGTATGGAGACAGGGTCCGCAACTAATGAAAAACTGTTTTTT	CASMETGSATNEKLFF
TRBV29-1	TRBJ1-1	NA	many	TGCAGCGTTTCCTGGACAGCAATGAACACTGAAGCTTTCTTT	CSVSWTAMNTEAFF
TRBV5-1	TRBJ2-3	TRBD2	NA	TGCGCCAGCAGCCTTAGACTAGCGGGTACGCAGTATTTT	CASSLRLAGTQYF
TRBV28	TRBJ2-1	NA	NA	TGTGCCAGCAGTTTCCTGAGCCGGCCGAATGAGCAGTTCTTC	CASSFLSRPNEQFF
TRBV29-1	TRBJ1-2	NA	few	TGCAGCGCGCTGGACGGATCTAACTATGGCTACACCTTC	CSALDGSNYGYTF
TRBV20-1	TRBJ2-5	TRBD1	many	TGCAGTGCCCACCCCCGCGACAGGGATGCGACCCAGTACTTC	CSAHPRDRDATQYF
TRBV4-2	TRBJ2-2	TRBD2	NA	TGTGCCAGCAGCCAAGTATGGGAGACTAGCGAGAACACCGGGGAGCTGTTTTTT	CASSQVWETSENTGELFF
TRBV3-1	TRBJ1-5	NA	NA	TGTGCCAGCAGCCATCATGGAGGGGATCAGCCCCAGCATTTT	CASSHHGGDQPQHF
TRBV6-2/TRBV6-3	TRBJ2-2	NA	NA	TGTGCCAGCAGTTATATCTTACAGAGAGTGAACACCGGGGAGCTGTTTTTT	CASSYILQRVNTGELFF
TRBV7-9	TRBJ1-1	NA	NA	TGTGCCAGCAGCTTAGTCGCGGAGAACACTGAAGCTTTCTTT	CASSLVAENTEAFF
TRBV9	TRBJ2-1	NA	few	TGTGCCAGCAGCGCCCACCTGGGCAATGAGCAGTTCTTC	CASSAHLGNEQFF
TRBV2	TRBJ1-5	NA	NA	TGTGCCAGCAGTCAAGCAGGGGCGTCCAATCAGCCCCAGCATTTT	CASSQAGASNQPQHF
TRBV2	TRBJ2-7	NA	NA	TGTGCCAGCAGCGCCAGGGGGGTTTCACCCCTCCACTTC	CASSARGVSPLHF
TRBV6-1	TRBJ2-7	TRBD1	few	TGTGCCAGCACCCCGACCGGGACAGGGGTGTCCTACGAGCAGTACTTC	CASTPTGTGVSYEQYF
TRBV7-9	TRBJ2-7	NA	few	TGTGCCAGCAGCTTCGATATGTACGAGCAGTACTTC	CASSFDMYEQYF
TRBV20-1	TRBJ2-7	TRBD1	NA	TGCAGTGCTAGTCTGGGACAGGGGTGGTCCGAGCAGTACTTC	CSASLGQGWSEQYF
TRBV30	TRBJ2-1	TRBD2	once	TGTGCCTGGCATGGGACTAGCGTTTCAGAGCAGTTCTTC	CAWHGTSVSEQFF
TRBV30	TRBJ2-2	TRBD1	few	TGTGCCTGGATGCCAGGGGGAGTGAACACCGGGGAGCTGTTTTTT	CAWMPGGVNTGELFF
TRBV5-1	TRBJ2-7	TRBD2	NA	TGCGCCAGCGCCGGGACTAGCGTATTTCGCGAGCAGTACTTC	CASAGTSVFREQYF
TRBV7-9	TRBJ2-7	TRBD2	few	TGTGCCAGCAGCTTGACTAGCGGGAGGGGATACGAGCAGTACTTC	CASSLTSGRGYEQYF
TRBV27	TRBJ2-5	TRBD1	NA	TGTGCCGGCAGTCCTACAGGGGGAGTAGAGACCCAGTACTTC	CAGSPTGGVETQYF
TRBV7-9	TRBJ2-5	TRBD2	many	TGTGCCAGCAGCCCCCCGGGAGGGGGAGCCAAAGAGACCCAGTACTTC	CASSPPGGGAKETQYF
TRBV28	TRBJ2-1	TRBD1	NA	TGTGCCAGCAGTTCGCAGGGGGCTGAGAATGAGCAGTTCTTC	CASSSQGAENEQFF
TRBV29-1	TRBJ2-7	TRBD2	many	TGCAGCGTTGACAGAGCGGGGGAATACGAGCAGTACTTC	CSVDRAGEYEQYF
TRBV4-1	TRBJ2-7	NA	NA	TGCGCCAGCAGCTCTGTGGAGAGGCGTATGTACGAGCAGTACTTC	CASSSVERRMYEQYF
TRBV20-1	TRBJ2-3	NA	NA	TGCAGTGCTAGCGGCACAGATACGCAGTATTTT	CSASGTDTQYF
TRBV7-9	TRBJ1-5	NA	many	TGTGCCAGCAGCACACCGGGTCAGCCCCAGCATTTT	CASSTPGQPQHF
TRBV12-3/TRBV12-4	TRBJ1-6	NA	many	TGTGCCAGCAGCCCAGGGGTTTCACCCCTCCACTTT	CASSPGVSPLHF
TRBV5-6	TRBJ2-7	TRBD2	NA	TGTGCCAGCACAAGATTTAGCGGGACCGTCTACGAGCAGTACTTC	CASTRFSGTVYEQYF
TRBV19	TRBJ2-7	NA	NA	TGTGCCTGGAGTGTAAGGGGGTTCGGTGAGCAGTACTTC	CAWSVRGFGEQYF
TRBV5-5	TRBJ1-4	NA	many	TGTGCCAGCAGCCTCCGGGGAGAAAAACTGTTTTTT	CASSLRGEKLFF
TRBV30	TRBJ2-5	TRBD1	many	TGTGCCTGGTCACGGACAGGGGGCCTAGAGACCCAGTACTTC	CAWSRTGGLETQYF
TRBV11-2	TRBJ2-7	TRBD2	few	TGTGCCAGCAGCTCGCCTGTAGCTAGCGGGAGGGAGCAGTACTTC	CASSSPVASGREQYF
TRBV6-1	TRBJ2-5	TRBD2	many	TGTGCCAGCAGGGGACTATCCAACGCTCCAGAGACCCAGTACTTC	CASRGLSNAPETQYF
TRBV7-2	TRBJ1-2	TRBD1	many	TGTGCCAGCAGCCCACAGGGGAACGGGGCTAACTATGGCTACACCTTC	CASSPQGNGANYGYTF
TRBV6-1	TRBJ2-7	NA	many	TGTGCCGGGAAGCGGAAGCCTCCCTTGTACGAGCAGTACTTC	CAGKRKPPLYEQYF
TRBV28	TRBJ1-4	NA	NA	TGTGCCAGCAGCCTAGGACAGACAACTAATGAAAAACTGTTTTTT	CASSLGQTTNEKLFF
TRBV20-1	TRBJ2-7	TRBD2	few	TGCAGTGCTAGGAGCGGGAGGGCCTACGAGCAGTACTTC	CSARSGRAYEQYF
TRBV27	TRBJ2-7	NA	NA	TGTGCCAGTTCGGCAGGGGAGAATAACGAGCAGTACTTC	CASSAGENNEQYF
TRBV6-2/TRBV6-3	TRBJ2-5	TRBD1	many	TGTGCCAGCAGAAGGACAGGACGGTTTCCGGAGACCCAGTACTTC	CASRRTGRFPETQYF
TRBV11-3	TRBJ1-3	TRBD1	few	TGTGCCAGCAGTACGCCCCGGGACAGGGCTATCTCTGGAAACACCATATATTTT	CASSTPRDRAISGNTIYF
TRBV18	TRBJ1-1	NA	few	TGTGCCAGCTCACGATCCCCGAACACTGAAGCTTTCTTT	CASSRSPNTEAFF
TRBV28	TRBJ2-1	TRBD1	NA	TGTGCCAGCAGTACGTGGACAGGGAAGGACAATGAGCAGTTCTTC	CASSTWTGKDNEQFF
TRBV27	TRBJ2-2	TRBD1	few	TGTGCCAGCAGTCCAGGACAGGGGGCGACCTACACCGGGGAGCTGTTTTTT	CASSPGQGATYTGELFF